This T cell receptor beta chain stems from a study of long-term antiretroviral therapy in people with HIV. Study-level points and caveats: Diversity rose after ART but stayed below transplant donor controls. Repertoires from HIV showed CDR3 length ranges narrower than those of controls.

The CDR3 covers 14 residues. Looked up from germline, CDR1 is LGHNT and CDR2 is FRNRAP. With 6 bases removed from V and 3 bases from J, the gap between germline ends came to 15 bases. Treatment locations for all participants with HIV were in the United States. Notes on this clone: The antigen is unknown.

Researchers report immunoSEQ v3.0 was run at survey level. Only in-frame clones appear in the TCRdb table, and some are missing; sequencing was by immunoSEQ multiplex PCR. Here the sample spans around 35,000 clones, about 96% being singletons. The sequence was collected from a man aged 25 to 40 with HIV. V usage is TRBV12-5 and J usage is TRBJ2-7, with D possibly matching TRBD1 (5 bases). Specimen: unsorted PBMCs, collected 6.9 years after starting antiretroviral therapy. The CDR3 is CASGPTGPDYEQYF. CDR3 in DNA: TGTGCTAGTGGACCCACAGGACCAGACTACGAGCAGTACTTC.